This T cell receptor beta chain originates from a study of T cell responses to AZD1222 COVID-19 vaccine. Study-wide points: In a largely white British group with more females than males, clonal diversity was possibly underestimated. Nearly half of unique spike-specific TCRs reportedly avoided B.1.351 and B.1.1.7 mutated regions.

About this clone: Its target is unknown.

Researchers grouped second doses given at about 4 or about 12 weeks into one pool. Profiled with immunoSEQ multiplex PCR; TCRdb holds only in-frame clones, not every one. Of fewer than 100,000 clones in the sample, 90% were seen once. The origin of this receptor is an adult who received the AZD1222 COVID-19 vaccine. Sequencing was performed on peripheral blood, taken 28 days after the second AZD1222 dose.

Here the CDR3 DNA reads TGTGCCAGCAGCAACAGACTAGCGGGCTACGGGGAGCTGTTTTTT. Translation gives CASSNRLAGYGELFF. The J gene is TRBJ2-2, the V gene TRBV7-2; 10 bases are a match to TRBD2. The CDR3 loop spans 15 amino acids. With 5 bases clipped from V and 7 bases from J, the junction kept 7 bases outside the gene matches. CDR1 is SGHTA, CDR2 FQGNSA, per germline.